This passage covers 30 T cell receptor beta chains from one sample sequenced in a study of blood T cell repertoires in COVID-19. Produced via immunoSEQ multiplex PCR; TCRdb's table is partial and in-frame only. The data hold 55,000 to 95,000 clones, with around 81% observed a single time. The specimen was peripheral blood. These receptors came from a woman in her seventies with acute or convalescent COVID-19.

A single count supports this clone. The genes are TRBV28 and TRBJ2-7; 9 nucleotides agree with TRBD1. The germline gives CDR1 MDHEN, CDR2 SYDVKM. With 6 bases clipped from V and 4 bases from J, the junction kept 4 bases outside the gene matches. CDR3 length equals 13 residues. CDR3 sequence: CASRGTGLYEQYF. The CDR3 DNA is TGTGCCAGCAGAGGGACAGGGCTATACGAGCAGTACTTC.

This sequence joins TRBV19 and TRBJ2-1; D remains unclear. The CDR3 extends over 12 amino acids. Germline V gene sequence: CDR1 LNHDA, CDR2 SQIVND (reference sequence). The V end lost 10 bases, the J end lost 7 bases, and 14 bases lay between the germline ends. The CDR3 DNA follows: TGTGCCACCGCGGTCCGTACGAATGAGCAGTTCTTC. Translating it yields CATAVRTNEQFF.

Written as DNA, the CDR3 is TGTGCCAGCAGTCCTTCCGACCCCCGGGACAGGCGGTACTTC. The encoded protein is CASSPSDPRDRRYF. V and J are TRBV28 and TRBJ2-7, with 8 bases matching TRBD1. The germline CDR1 and CDR2 sequences are MDHEN and SYDVKM. The CDR3 covers 14 residues. V trimming: 5 bases; J trimming: 12 bases; junction bases outside the gene matches: 15.

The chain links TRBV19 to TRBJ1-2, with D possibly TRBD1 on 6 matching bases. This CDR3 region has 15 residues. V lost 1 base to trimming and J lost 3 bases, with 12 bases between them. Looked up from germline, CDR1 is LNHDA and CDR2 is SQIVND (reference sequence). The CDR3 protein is CASSIGTVGYYGYTF. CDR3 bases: TGTGCCAGTAGTATAGGGACAGTCGGATACTATGGCTACACCTTC.

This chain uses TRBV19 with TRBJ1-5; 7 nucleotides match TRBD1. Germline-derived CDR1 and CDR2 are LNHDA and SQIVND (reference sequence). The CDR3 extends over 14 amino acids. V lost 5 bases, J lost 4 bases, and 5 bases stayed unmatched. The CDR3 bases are TGTGCCAGTAGTCTGGGGACAGCTAATCAGCCCCAGCATTTT. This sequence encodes CASSLGTANQPQHF.

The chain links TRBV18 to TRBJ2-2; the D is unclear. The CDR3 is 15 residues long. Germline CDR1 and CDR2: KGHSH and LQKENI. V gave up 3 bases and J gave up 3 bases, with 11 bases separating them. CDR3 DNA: TGTGCCAGCTCACCGTCAATGGGCCACACCGGGGAGCTGTTTTTT. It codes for CASSPSMGHTGELFF.

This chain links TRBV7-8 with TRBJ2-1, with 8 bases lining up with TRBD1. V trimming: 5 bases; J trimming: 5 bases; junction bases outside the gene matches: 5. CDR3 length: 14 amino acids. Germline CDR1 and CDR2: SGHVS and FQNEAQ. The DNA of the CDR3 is TGTGCCAGCAGCCCCTGGACAGGGAACAATGAGCAGTTCTTC. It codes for CASSPWTGNNEQFF.

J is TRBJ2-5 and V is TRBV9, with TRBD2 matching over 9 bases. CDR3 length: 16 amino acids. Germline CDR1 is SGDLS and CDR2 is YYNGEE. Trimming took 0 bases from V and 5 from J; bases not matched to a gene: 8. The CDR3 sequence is CASSVGVLAGRETQYF. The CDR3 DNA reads TGTGCCAGCAGCGTAGGGGTTCTAGCGGGGCGGGAGACCCAGTACTTC.

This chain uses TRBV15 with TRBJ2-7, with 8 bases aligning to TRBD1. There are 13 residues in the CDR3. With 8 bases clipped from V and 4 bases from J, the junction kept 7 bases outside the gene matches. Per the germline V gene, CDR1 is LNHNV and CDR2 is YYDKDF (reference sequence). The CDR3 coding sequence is TGTGCCACCTCCGACAGGGGAGTGTACGAGCAGTACTTC. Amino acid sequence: CATSDRGVYEQYF.

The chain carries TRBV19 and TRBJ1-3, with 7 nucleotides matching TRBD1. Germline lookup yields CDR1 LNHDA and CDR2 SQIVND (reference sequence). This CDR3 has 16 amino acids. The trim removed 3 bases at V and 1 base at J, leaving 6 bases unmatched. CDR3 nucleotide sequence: TGTGCCAGTAGTATGCCCCTCAGGGGGTCTGGAAACACCATATATTTT. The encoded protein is CASSMPLRGSGNTIYF.

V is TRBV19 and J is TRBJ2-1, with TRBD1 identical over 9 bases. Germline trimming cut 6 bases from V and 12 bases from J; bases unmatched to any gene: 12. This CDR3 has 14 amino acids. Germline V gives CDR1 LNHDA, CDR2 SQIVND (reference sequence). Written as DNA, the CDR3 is TGTGCCAGTAGACAGGGGGCTGGCGGGAGTAGGCAGTTCTTC. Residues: CASRQGAGGSRQFF.

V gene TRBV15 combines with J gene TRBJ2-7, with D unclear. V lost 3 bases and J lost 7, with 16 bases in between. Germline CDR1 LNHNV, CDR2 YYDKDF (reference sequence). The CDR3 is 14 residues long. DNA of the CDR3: TGTGCCACCAGCAGTGACCGGGTGCGCGTGGAGCAGTACTTC. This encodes CATSSDRVRVEQYF.

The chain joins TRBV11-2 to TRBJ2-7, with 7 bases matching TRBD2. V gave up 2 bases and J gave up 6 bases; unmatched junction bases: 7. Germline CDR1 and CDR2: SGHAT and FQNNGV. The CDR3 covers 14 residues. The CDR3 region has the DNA TGTGCCAGCAGCTTATCTGGCGGGAGCCGCGAGCAGTACTTC. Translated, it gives CASSLSGGSREQYF.

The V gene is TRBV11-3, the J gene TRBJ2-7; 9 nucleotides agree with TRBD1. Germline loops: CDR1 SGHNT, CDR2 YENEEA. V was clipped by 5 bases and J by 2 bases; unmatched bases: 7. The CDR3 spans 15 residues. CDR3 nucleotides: TGTGCCAGCAGCCCTGATGGGACAGGGACCTACGAGCAGTACTTC. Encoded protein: CASSPDGTGTYEQYF.

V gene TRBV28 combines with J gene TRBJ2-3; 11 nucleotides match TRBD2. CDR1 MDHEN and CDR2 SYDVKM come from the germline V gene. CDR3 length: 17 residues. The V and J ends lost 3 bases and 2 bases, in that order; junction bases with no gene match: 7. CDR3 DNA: TGTGCCAGCAGTTTTAGTCTAGCGGGGGGTTACACAGATACGCAGTATTTT. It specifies CASSFSLAGGYTDTQYF.

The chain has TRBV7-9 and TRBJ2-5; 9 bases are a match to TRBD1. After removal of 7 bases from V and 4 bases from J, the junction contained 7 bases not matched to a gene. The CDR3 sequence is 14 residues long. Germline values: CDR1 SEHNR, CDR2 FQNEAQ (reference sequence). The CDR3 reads CASKRDRVRETQYF. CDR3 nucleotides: TGTGCCAGCAAACGGGACAGGGTTCGAGAGACCCAGTACTTC.

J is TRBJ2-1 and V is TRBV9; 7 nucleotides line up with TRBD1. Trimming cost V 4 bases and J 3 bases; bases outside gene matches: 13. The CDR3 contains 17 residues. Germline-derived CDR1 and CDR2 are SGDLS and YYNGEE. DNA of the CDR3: TGTGCCAGCAGCCGAGGGTGGGGACAGAACTTCTACAATGAGCAGTTCTTC. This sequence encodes CASSRGWGQNFYNEQFF.

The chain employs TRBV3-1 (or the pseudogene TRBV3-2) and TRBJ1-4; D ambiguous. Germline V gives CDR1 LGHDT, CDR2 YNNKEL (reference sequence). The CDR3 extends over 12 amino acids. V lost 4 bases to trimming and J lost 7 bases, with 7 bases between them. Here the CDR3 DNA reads TGTGCCAGCAGCCGAGGCTTTGAAAAACTGTTTTTT. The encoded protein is CASSRGFEKLFF.

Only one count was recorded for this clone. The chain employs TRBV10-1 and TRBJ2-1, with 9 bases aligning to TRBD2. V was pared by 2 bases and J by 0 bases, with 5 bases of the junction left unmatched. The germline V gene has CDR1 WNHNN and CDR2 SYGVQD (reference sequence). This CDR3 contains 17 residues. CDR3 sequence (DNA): TGCGCCAGCAGTGAGACGATTAGCGGGAGCTCCTACAATGAGCAGTTCTTC. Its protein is CASSETISGSSYNEQFF.

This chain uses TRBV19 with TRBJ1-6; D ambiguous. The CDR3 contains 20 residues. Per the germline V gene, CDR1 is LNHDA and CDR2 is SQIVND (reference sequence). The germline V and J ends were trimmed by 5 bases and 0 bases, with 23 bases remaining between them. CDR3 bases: TGTGCCAGTAGTCCCCCCCCGGGTCCTCCTCTGAGCTCCTATAATTCACCCCTCCACTTT. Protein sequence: CASSPPPGPPLSSYNSPLHF.

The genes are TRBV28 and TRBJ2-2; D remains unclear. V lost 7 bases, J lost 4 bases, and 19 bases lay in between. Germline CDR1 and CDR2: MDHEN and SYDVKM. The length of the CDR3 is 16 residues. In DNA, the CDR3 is TGTGCCAGCACCGCACCCCACGACCTAGGCACCGGGGAGCTGTTTTTT. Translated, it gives CASTAPHDLGTGELFF.

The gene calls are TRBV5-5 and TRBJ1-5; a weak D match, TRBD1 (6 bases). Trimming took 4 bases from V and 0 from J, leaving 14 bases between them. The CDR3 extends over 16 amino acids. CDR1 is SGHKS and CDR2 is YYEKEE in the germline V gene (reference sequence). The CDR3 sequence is CASSRGTPNSNQPQHF. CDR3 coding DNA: TGTGCCAGCAGCCGTGGGACACCCAATAGCAATCAGCCCCAGCATTTT.

This CDR3 reads CASRGDAEAFF. DNA for the CDR3: TGCGCCAGCCGGGGGGACGCTGAAGCTTTCTTT. V usage is TRBV5-1 and J usage is TRBJ1-1, with D possibly TRBD1 on 5 matching bases. The germline V gene encodes CDR1 SGHRS and CDR2 YFSETQ. V lost 7 bases and J 6 bases, leaving 10 bases between the germline ends. This CDR3 is 11 amino acids long.

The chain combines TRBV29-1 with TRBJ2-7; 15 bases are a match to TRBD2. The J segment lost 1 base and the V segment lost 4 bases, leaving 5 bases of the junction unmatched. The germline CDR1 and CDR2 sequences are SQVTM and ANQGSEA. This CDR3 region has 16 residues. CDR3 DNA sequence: TGCAGCGTTGTTGGGACTAGCGGGAGGATATCCTACGAGCAGTACTTC. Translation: CSVVGTSGRISYEQYF.

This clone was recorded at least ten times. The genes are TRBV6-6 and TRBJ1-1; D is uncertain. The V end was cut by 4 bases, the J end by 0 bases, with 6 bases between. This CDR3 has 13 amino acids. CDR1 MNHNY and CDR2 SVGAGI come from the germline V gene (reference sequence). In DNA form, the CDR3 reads TGTGCCAGCAGTTCTCACATGAACACTGAAGCTTTCTTT. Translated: CASSSHMNTEAFF.

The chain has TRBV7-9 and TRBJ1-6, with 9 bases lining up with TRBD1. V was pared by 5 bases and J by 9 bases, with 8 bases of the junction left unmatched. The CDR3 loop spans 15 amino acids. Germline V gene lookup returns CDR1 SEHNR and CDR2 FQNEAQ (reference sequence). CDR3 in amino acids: CASSTPGTGTSPLHF. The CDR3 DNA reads TGTGCCAGCAGCACCCCCGGGACAGGGACTTCACCCCTCCACTTT.

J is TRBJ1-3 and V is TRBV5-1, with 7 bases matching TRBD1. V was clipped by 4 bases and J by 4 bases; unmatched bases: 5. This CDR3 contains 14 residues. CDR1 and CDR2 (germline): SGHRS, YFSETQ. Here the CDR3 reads CASSEGAGGNTIYF. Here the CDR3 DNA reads TGCGCCAGCAGCGAGGGGGCAGGAGGAAACACCATATATTTT.

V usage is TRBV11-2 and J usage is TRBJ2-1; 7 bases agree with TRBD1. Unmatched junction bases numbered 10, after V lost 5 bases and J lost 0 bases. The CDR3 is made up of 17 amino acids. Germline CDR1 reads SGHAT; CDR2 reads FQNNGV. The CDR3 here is CASSPRPGQSSYNEQFF. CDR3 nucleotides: TGTGCCAGCAGCCCGAGACCGGGACAGAGCTCCTACAATGAGCAGTTCTTC.

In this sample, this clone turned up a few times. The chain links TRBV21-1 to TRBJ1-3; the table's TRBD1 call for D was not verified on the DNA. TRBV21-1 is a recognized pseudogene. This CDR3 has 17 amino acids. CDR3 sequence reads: CASSTLPQIMAGNTIYF. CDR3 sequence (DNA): TGTGCCAGCAGCACCCTTCCCCAGATAATGGCTGGAAACACCATATATTTT.

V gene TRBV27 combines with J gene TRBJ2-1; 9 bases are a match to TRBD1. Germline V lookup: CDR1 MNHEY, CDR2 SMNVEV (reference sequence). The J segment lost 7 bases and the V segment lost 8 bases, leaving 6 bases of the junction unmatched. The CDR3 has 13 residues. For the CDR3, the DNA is TGTGCCAGCGGGGGACAGGGTAGGAATGAGCAGTTCTTC. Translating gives CASGGQGRNEQFF.